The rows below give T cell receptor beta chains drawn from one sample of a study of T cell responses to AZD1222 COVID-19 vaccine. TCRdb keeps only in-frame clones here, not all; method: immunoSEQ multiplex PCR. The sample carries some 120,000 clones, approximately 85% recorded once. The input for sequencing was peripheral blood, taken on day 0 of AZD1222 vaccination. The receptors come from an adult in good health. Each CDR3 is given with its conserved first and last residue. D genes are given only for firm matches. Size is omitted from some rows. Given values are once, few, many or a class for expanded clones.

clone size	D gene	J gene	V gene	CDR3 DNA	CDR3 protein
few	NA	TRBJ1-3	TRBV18	TGTGCCAGCTCACCCGAAGCGGTTTCTGGAAACACCATATATTTT	CASSPEAVSGNTIYF
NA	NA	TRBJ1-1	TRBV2	TGTGCCAGCAGCGGAGAGGCGGACACTGAAGCTTTCTTT	CASSGEADTEAFF
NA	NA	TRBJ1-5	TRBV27	TGTGCCAGCAGTTCCGGGCTTAGCAATCAGCCCCAGCATTTT	CASSSGLSNQPQHF
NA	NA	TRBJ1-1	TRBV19	TGTGCCAGTAGGTCCCCGGGAAGCAGGGGCCGGAGGAACACTGAAGCTTTCTTT	CASRSPGSRGRRNTEAFF
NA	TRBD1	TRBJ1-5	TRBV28	TGTGCCAGCAGTTCATGGACAGGGGGTAGCAATCAGCCCCAGCATTTT	CASSSWTGGSNQPQHF
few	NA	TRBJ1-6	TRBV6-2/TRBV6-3	TGTGCCAGCAGTTACGGGGCCGGGAATAATTCACCCCTCCACTTT	CASSYGAGNNSPLHF
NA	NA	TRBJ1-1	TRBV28	TGTGCCAGCATTATGTCAGGAAGGAACACTGAAGCTTTCTTT	CASIMSGRNTEAFF
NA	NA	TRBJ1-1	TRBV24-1	TGTGCCACCACTCAGAGGATGCGAAAACCTCCCTTCCCGAACACTGAAGCTTTCTTT	CATTQRMRKPPFPNTEAFF
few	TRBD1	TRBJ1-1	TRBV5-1	TGCGCCAGCAGCCCGGGACAGGGGTCTATTATTGAAGCTTTCTTT	CASSPGQGSIIEAFF
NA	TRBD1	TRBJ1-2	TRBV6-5	TGTGCCAGCAGCGCGGGACAGGAGTACTATGGCTACACCTTC	CASSAGQEYYGYTF
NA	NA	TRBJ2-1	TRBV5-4	TGTGCCAGCAGCTTGGCAGGGACCAATGAGCAGTTCTTC	CASSLAGTNEQFF
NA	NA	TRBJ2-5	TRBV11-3	TGTGCCAGCAGCCCGGGTCGAGCCCAAGAGACCCAGTACTTC	CASSPGRAQETQYF
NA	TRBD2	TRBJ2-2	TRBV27	TGTACCAGCAGTGGACTAGCGGGGGGAACCACCGGGGAGCTGTTTTTT	CTSSGLAGGTTGELFF
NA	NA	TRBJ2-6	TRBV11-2	TGTGCCAGCAGCTTATTGGCCCCCACCTCTGGGGCCAACGTCCTGACTTTC	CASSLLAPTSGANVLTF
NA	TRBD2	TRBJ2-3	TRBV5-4	TGTGCCAGCAGCTTGGGCGGGGGGGTGAGCACAGATACGCAGTATTTT	CASSLGGGVSTDTQYF
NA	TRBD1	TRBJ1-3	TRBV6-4	TGTGCCAGCAGTGACTCGAGGACAGGGGGAGAAGATTTTTGGAACACCATATATTTT	CASSDSRTGGEDFWNTIYF
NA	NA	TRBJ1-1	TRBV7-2	TGTGCCAGCACCCTGACAGTTAACACTGAAGCTTTCTTT	CASTLTVNTEAFF
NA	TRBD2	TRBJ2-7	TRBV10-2	TGCGCCAGCAGCTCCGGACTAGCGGGAGTGGGTGAGCAGTACTTC	CASSSGLAGVGEQYF
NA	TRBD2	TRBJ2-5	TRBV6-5	TGTGCCAGCAAAGCGGGACTAGCGGGGGTCTCCCAGTACTTC	CASKAGLAGVSQYF
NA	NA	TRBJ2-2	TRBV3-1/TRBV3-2	TGTGCCAGCAGCCAAGATTCCAGGGACACCGGGGAGCTGTTTTTT	CASSQDSRDTGELFF
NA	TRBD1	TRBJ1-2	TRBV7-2	TGTGCCAGCAGGGGACAGGGGGCACGCTATGGCTACACCTTC	CASRGQGARYGYTF
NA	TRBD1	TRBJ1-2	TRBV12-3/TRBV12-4	TGTGCCAGCAGAACAGACAGGGACTATGGCTACACCTTC	CASRTDRDYGYTF
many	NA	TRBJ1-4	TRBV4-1	TGCGCCAGCAGCCCCGGGGCCTCGGATAATGAAAAACTGTTTTTT	CASSPGASDNEKLFF
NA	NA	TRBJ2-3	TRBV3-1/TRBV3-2	TGTGCCAGCAGCCAAAGTAACAGGAGGCTTGTTACAGATACGCAGTATTTT	CASSQSNRRLVTDTQYF
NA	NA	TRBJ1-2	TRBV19	TGTGCCAGTAGTACTATATCGGGCAACTATGGCTACACCTTC	CASSTISGNYGYTF
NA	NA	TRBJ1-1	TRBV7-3	TGTGCCAGCAGCTTAAGCAGGGATTCGGTTACTGAAGCTTTCTTT	CASSLSRDSVTEAFF
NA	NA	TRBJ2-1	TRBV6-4	TGTGCCAGCAGCGACGACAGTTCATTTAGCTTTCATGAGCAGTTCTTC	CASSDDSSFSFHEQFF
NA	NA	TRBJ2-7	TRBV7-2	TGTGCCAGCAGAGAGCCGGGAGTCCACGAGCAGTACTTC	CASREPGVHEQYF
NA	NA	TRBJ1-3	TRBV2	TGTGCCAGCAAACAGGGTGAAGGAAACACCATATATTTT	CASKQGEGNTIYF
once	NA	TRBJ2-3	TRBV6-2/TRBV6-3	TGTGCCAGCAGTTCCCGCCGCACTAGCAGAGATACGCAGTATTTT	CASSSRRTSRDTQYF
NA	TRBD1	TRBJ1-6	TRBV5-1	TGCGCCAGCAGCTTGGATCAGGGGGAGTATTCACCCCTCCACTTT	CASSLDQGEYSPLHF
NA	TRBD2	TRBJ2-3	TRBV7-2	TGTGCCAGCAGCCCAGGACTAGCGGGAGGATTGGGTGTCGCAGATACGCAGTATTTT	CASSPGLAGGLGVADTQYF
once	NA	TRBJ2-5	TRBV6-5	TGTGCCAGCAGTTACCCAAGCACAGAGCAAGAGACCCAGTACTTC	CASSYPSTEQETQYF
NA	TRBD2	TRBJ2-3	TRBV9	TGTGCCAGCAGCGTATCTAGCGGGAGGGCCCGCACAGATACGCAGTATTTT	CASSVSSGRARTDTQYF
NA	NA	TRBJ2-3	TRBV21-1	TGTGCCAGCAGCAAAGAGTTGGACTCTGTAATGAGGGATACGCAGTATTTT	CASSKELDSVMRDTQYF
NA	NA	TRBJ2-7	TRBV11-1	TGTGCCAGCAGCTCATCGATAGCGGAGAAAGCCGAGCAGTACTTC	CASSSSIAEKAEQYF